This T cell receptor beta chain was identified during a study of cytomegalovirus exposure and HLA in healthy donors. PCR amplification relied on 60 Vbeta primers (plus 13 Jbeta primers). TCRdb's copy holds only in-frame clones and misses some; the assay was immunoSEQ multiplex PCR. This sample carries 180,000 or so clones, about 85% of them seen once, and the ten largest clones take about 1.4%. The CDR3 is 17 amino acids. After removal of 3 bases from V and 4 bases from J, the junction contained 13 bases not matched to a gene. The germline V gene has CDR1 GTSNPN and CDR2 SVGIG (reference sequence). The study's findings and limits: Clonal expansion, a later analysis showed, was greater in HLA-associated TCR beta chains than in equally common others. Analyses of presence/absence relied on an assumption of roughly uniform sequencing depth across donors. TCR beta V segments were, for the most part, productive about 87% or about 30% of the time in an earlier analysis.

Of note for this clone: Its matching antigen is unknown.

Sequenced input: PBMCs. The chain joins TRBV30 to TRBJ2-3; 10 bases align to TRBD2. The TCR originated in a girl between 10 and 17 years old in good health and CMV-seropositive. CDR3 DNA: TGTGCCTGGAGCGTAGGCCCTCGACTAGCGGGTCCAGATACGCAGTATTTT. The encoded protein is CAWSVGPRLAGPDTQYF.